This paragraph reports one T cell receptor beta chain. Its binding antigen is unknown. The sample holds no much larger clone one base away, and base qualities are not on file. To demonstrate the VDJtools post-analysis software, TCR beta repertoires were profiled from the peripheral blood of roughly 12 young patients with multiple sclerosis. The patients with multiple sclerosis were children and adolescents between 6 and 15 years of age. The CDR3 holds 14 amino acids from the cysteine to the phenylalanine. CDR3 DNA only is kept here, 42 bases in frame from base 1. CDR1 SGDLS and CDR2 YYNGEE were looked up in the germline V gene. The trim is 3 bases for V and 0 bases for J, with a gap of 10 bases between the germline ends. This record belongs to a study of post-analysis software for immune sequencing data (dated by TCRdb to 2015 to 2017). As for the study more broadly: Disease courses on record covered relapsing-remitting, secondary progressive and progressive-relapsing multiple sclerosis, though some patients had no subtype annotation. The multiple sclerosis patient repertoires were compared with 11 previously published healthy control repertoires from donors aged about 6 to 26 years. A subset of samples was prepared in parallel using single-end sample barcoding, then pooled and co-amplified after Illumina adapter ligation.

Overall study outcomes, separate from this receptor: Direct clustering with F measure showed strong co-clustering of samples prepared in the same batch, prompting a batch-effect correction. The control group was slightly older than the multiple sclerosis patient group. Significantly lower normalized Chao1 diversity was found in multiple sclerosis patients than in controls, suggesting substantial peripheral T-cell clonal expansion. Patients showed significantly higher frequencies than controls for roughly 5 TRBV segments, among them TRBV5-6, TRBV5-1 and TRBV20-1.

Libraries were made using PCR. TCRdb shows the sequencer as Illumina HiSeq 2500. Unique molecular identifiers were incorporated into TCR beta cDNA libraries to reduce PCR and sequencing biases. Every 1 to 10 million input T cells yielded about 500,000 cDNA molecules, meaning each molecule approximated one T cell. The patient libraries were prepared and sequenced using the same protocol as the earlier healthy control dataset. Within a given batch, samples were prepared together, multiplexed and sequenced on the same HiSeq lane. As for the authors' bioinformatics: MIGEC was used to process the raw barcoded reads, and molecular identifier groups with only a single read were discarded before consensus assembly and CDR3 extraction. Clonotype tables were post-analysed with VDJtools, normalizing diversity by down-sampling all datasets to the smallest sample size. In repertoire overlap clustering, CDR3 amino acid sequences, but not nucleotide sequences, were matched to correct batch-related cross-sample contamination. The public reads were run again by TCRdb, first through fastp at Q25 and then through MiXCR, and only productive beta chains were kept. Identical CDR3 protein sequences are pooled into one entry, listed with their most common genes and DNA. Clone size and V and J calls follow TCRdb, not the original study. The sample data list around 710,000 distinct CDR3 sequences, and around 46% of these were observed just once. Roughly 5.2% of the sample rests with the top ten.

The source material was blood. This chain is built from TRBV9 and TRBJ2-7, and possibly TRBD1, on 6 matching bases. This clonotype was obtained from a girl between 5 and 17 years old with multiple sclerosis. The CDR3 reads CASSAGVFSYEQYF. The DNA sequence reads TGTGCCAGCAGCGCAGGGGTCTTCTCCTACGAGCAGTACTTC.